A single T cell receptor beta chain is shown here with its context. Its matching antigen is unknown. The repertoire was sequenced with immunoSEQ multiplex PCR; TCRdb's copy has only in-frame clones and lacks some. The table includes roughly 10,000 clones, 64% detected once. The data originate from a study of CD4+ T cells in melanoma. Study results and caveats: A reported correlation linked neoantigen-specific CD4+ T cells to CD8+, macrophage and B cell function.

The V end was cut by 0 bases, the J end by 4 bases, with 7 bases between. The CDR3 sequence is 14 residues long. The germline V gene encodes CDR1 ENHRY and CDR2 SYGVKD. This clonotype was sampled from a human donor with melanoma. The chain is built from TRBV10-3 and TRBJ1-5; no clear D. The sample consisted of cells from a culture (not recorded whether cultured in vitro). The CDR3 DNA reads TGTGCCATCAGTGAGTCGAAGTTAAATCAGCCCCAGCATTTT. It specifies CAISESKLNQPQHF.